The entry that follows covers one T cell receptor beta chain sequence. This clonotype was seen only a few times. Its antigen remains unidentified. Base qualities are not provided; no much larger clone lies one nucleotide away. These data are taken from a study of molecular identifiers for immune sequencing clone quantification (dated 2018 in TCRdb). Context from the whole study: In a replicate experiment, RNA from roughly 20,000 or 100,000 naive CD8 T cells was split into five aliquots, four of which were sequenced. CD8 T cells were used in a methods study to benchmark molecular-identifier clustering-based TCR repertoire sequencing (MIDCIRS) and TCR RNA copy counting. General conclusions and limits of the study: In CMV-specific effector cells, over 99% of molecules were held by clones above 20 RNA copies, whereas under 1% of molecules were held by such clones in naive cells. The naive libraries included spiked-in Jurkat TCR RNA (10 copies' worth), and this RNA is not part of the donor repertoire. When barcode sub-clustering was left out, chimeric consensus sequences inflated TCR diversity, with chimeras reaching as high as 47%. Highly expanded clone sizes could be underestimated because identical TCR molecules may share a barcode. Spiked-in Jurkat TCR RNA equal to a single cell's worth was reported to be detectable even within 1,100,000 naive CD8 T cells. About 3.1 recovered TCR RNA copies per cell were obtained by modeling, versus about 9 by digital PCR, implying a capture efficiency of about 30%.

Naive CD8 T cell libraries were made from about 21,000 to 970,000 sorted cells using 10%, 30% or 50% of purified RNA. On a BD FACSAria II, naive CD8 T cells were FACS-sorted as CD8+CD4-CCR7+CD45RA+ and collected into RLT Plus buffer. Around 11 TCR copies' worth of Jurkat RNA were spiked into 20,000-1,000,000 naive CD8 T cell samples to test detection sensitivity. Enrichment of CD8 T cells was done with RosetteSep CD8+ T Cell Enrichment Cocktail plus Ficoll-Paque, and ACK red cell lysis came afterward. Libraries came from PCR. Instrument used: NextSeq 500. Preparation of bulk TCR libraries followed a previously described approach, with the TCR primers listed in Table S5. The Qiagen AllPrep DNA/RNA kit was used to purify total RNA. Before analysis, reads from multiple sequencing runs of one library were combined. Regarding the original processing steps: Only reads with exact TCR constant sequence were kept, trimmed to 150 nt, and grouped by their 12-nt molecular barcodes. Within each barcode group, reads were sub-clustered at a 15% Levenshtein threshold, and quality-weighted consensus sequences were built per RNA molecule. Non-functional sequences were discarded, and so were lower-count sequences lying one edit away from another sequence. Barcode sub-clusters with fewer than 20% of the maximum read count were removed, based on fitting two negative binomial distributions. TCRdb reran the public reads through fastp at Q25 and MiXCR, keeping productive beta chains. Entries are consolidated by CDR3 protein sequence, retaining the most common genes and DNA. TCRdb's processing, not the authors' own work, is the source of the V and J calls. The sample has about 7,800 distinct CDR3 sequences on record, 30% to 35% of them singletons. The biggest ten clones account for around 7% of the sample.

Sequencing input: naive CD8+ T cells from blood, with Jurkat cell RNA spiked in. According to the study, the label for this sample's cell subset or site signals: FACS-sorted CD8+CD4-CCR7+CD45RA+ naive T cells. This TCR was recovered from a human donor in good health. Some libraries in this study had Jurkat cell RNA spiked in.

The CDR3 reads as follows: CASRKGGSLQETQYF. The nucleotides read TGTGCCAGCAGGAAGGGGGGGTCCCTTCAAGAGACCCAGTACTTC. The V and J genes are TRBV9 and TRBJ2-5, and the D gene may be TRBD2, 7 bases matching. The germline V gene provides CDR1 SGDLS and CDR2 YYNGEE. The trim is 5 bases for V and 2 bases for J, with a gap of 16 bases between the germline ends. From the cysteine through the phenylalanine, the CDR3 covers 15 amino acids. Of the read, only the CDR3 DNA is kept; its 45 bases are in frame from base 1.